This TCR beta chain appears in the sequencing data of a study of cytomegalovirus exposure and HLA in healthy donors. These donors were members of the approximately 110-subject validation cohort, a group separate from the approximately 620-subject first cohort. Using immunoSEQ multiplex PCR, the repertoire was profiled, and TCRdb retains in-frame clones only, with some absent. Seen here are around 130,000 clones, about 88% observed once, and the top ten hold approximately 1.5%. The germline V gene has CDR1 LNHDA and CDR2 SQIVND (reference sequence). V lost 7 bases to trimming and J lost 6 bases, with 16 bases between them. The CDR3 consists of 14 residues.

This sequence joins TRBV19 and TRBJ2-1, with D tentatively TRBD1 (6 bases). Sample: PBMCs. This clonotype was sampled from a young man in good health and CMV-seronegative. The CDR3 reads CASMAGELSNEQFF. The CDR3 coding sequence is TGTGCCAGTATGGCAGGGGAGTTAAGCAATGAGCAGTTCTTC.